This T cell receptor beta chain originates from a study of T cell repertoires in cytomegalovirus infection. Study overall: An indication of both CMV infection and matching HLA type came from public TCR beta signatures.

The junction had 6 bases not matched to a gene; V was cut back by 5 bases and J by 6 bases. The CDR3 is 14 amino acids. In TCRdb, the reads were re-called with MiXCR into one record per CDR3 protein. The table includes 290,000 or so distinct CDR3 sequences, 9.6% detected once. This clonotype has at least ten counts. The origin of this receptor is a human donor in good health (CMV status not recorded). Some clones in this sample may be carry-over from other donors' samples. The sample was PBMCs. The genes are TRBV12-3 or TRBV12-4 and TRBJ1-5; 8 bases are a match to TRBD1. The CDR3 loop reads CASSPGQGGQPQHF. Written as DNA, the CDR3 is TGTGCCAGCAGTCCCGGACAGGGAGGTCAGCCCCAGCATTTT.